The clone carrying this T cell receptor beta chain was seen many times. Germline V gene lookup returns CDR1 ENHRY and CDR2 SYGVKD. The CDR3 covers 12 residues. V was trimmed by 7 bases and J by 8 bases, leaving 12 bases between them. Bulk tumor gDNA, roughly 600 ng per sample, served as the TCR template. Surgical sampling yielded several biopsies per primary tumor (spaced far apart). Untreated, newly diagnosed non-small cell lung cancer patients underwent curative surgery. This record belongs to a study of immune heterogeneity within non-small cell lung tumors. In a multiplex PCR, 32 V and 13 J primers amplified TCR beta CDR3. TCRdb used MiXCR to reprocess the multiplex PCR reads, holding one entry per CDR3 protein. The table lists around 30,000 distinct CDR3 sequences, 28% of them singletons.

This receptor was obtained from a man aged 35-49 years with non-small cell lung cancer. Sequenced input: lung tumor tissue. This chain uses TRBV10-3 with TRBJ2-1; D remains ambiguous. The CDR3 region is CAITNYADEQFF. CDR3 in DNA: TGTGCCATCACAAATTATGCGGATGAGCAGTTCTTC.